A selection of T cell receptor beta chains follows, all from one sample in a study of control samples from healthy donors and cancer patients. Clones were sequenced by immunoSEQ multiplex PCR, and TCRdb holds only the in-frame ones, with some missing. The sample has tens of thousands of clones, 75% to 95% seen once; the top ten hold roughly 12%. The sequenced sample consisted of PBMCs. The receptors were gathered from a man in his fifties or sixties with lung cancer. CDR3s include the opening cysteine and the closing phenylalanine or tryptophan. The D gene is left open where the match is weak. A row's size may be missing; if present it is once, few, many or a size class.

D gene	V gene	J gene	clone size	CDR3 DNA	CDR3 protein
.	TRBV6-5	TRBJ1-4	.	TGTGCCAGCGCCTTTAGGGGGAGCAATAATGAAAAACTGTTTTTT	CASAFRGSNNEKLFF
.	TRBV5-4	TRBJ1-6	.	TGTGCCAGCAGCCATGAACGGGGGAGAGGGTCACCCCTCCACTTT	CASSHERGRGSPLHF
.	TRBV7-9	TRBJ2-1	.	TGTGCCAGCAGCCGAAGTGACCTGGGACGGCGTGCCTACAATGAGCAGTTCTTC	CASSRSDLGRRAYNEQFF
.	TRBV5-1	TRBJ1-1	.	TGCGCCAGCAGCTTGGTCCCCCAAGGCCGGGCGAGGAACACTGAAGCTTTCTTT	CASSLVPQGRARNTEAFF
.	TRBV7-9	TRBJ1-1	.	TGTGCCAGCAGCTCCCAGGGAGGTCACGTTGAAGCTTTCTTT	CASSSQGGHVEAFF
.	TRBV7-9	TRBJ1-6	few	TGTGCCAGCAGCTCCGAGACCTATAATTCACCCCTCCACTTT	CASSSETYNSPLHF
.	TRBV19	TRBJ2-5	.	TGTGCCAGTAGAGAAAGACCAGGGGAGACCCAGTACTTC	CASRERPGETQYF
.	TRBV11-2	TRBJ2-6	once	TGTGCCAGCATCGGGATTTCCGGGGCCAACGTCCTGACTTTC	CASIGISGANVLTF
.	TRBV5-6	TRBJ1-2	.	TGTGCCAGCAGCAATAATGGACGGACCAGCACCTTC	CASSNNGRTSTF
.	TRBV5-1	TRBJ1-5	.	TGCGCCAGCAGCTTGGATGTGGGTCAGCCCCAGCATTTT	CASSLDVGQPQHF
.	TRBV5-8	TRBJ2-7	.	TGTGCCAGCAGCTTGGAAGGGCAGGGGAGAGGAGAGCAGTACTTC	CASSLEGQGRGEQYF
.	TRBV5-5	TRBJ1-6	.	TGTGCCAGCAGCTCCTCGCTTGGCGCAGGGTCACCCCTCCACTTT	CASSSSLGAGSPLHF
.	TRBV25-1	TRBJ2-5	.	TGTGCCAGCAGTGGGGTAGACACCCAAGAGACCCAGTACTTC	CASSGVDTQETQYF
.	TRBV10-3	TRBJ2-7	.	TGTGCCATCACCGAGCGAGGGGATTCCTACGAGCAGTACTTC	CAITERGDSYEQYF
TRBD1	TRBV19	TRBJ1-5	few	TGTGCCAGTAGTTTACAGGGGGCTCCCCAGCATTTT	CASSLQGAPQHF
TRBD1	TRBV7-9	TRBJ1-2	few	TGTGCCAGCAGCTCAGACAGGGGGCTTTTAGATGGCTACACCTTC	CASSSDRGLLDGYTF
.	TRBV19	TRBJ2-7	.	TGTGCCAGTAGTCCGGGGGTCCTTTTGGGATACGAGCAGTACTTC	CASSPGVLLGYEQYF
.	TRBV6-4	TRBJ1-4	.	TGTGCCAGCAGTGACTCGATTTGGCAGAATGAAAAACTGTTTTTT	CASSDSIWQNEKLFF
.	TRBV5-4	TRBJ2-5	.	TGTGCCAGCAGCCCTCCTGGCGGGGACCAAGAGACCCAGTACTTC	CASSPPGGDQETQYF
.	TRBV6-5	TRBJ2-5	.	TGTGCCAGCAGTTACTCAAGGGGGGACCAAGAGACCCAGTACTTC	CASSYSRGDQETQYF
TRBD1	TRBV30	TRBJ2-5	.	TGTGCCTGCGACCCGGGACAGGGTATCTACCAAGAGACCCAGTACTTC	CACDPGQGIYQETQYF
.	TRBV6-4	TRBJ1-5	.	TGTGCCAGCAGTGACACTTCTAGCAATCAGCCCCAGCATTTT	CASSDTSSNQPQHF
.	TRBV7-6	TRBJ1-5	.	TGTGCCAGCCAAGGGGCGAGCAATCAGCCCCAGCATTTT	CASQGASNQPQHF
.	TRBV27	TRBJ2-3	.	TGTGCCAGCAGTTTGGAAAGGCATACGCAGTATTTT	CASSLERHTQYF
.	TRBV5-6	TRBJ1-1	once	TGTGCCAGCAGATCCGGGACGTTAGGCACTGAAGCTTTCTTT	CASRSGTLGTEAFF
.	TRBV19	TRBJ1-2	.	TGTGCCAGTAGCCTACGACAGGCCTATGGCTACACCTTC	CASSLRQAYGYTF
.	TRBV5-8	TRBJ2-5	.	TGTGCCAGCAGCCGGGACAACCAAGAGACCCAGTACTTC	CASSRDNQETQYF
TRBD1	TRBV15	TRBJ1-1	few	TGTGCCACCAGCAAGACAGGGAGCGACACTGAAGCTTTCTTT	CATSKTGSDTEAFF
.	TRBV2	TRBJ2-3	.	TGTGCCGGCGACGGTAGCACAGATACGCAGTATTTT	CAGDGSTDTQYF
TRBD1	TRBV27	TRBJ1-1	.	TGTGCCAGCAGGAACAATCAGGGGGCGGAAGCTTTCTTT	CASRNNQGAEAFF
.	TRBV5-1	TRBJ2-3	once	TGCGCCAGCAGCCCTCTTATGGGGGCCGGCACAGATACGCAGTATTTT	CASSPLMGAGTDTQYF
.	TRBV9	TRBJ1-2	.	TGTGCCAGCAGCGTAGTCGGGGGGACACTCTTAGACTATGGCTACACCTTC	CASSVVGGTLLDYGYTF
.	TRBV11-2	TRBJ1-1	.	TGTGCCAGCAGCTTAAACTGGGTGAACACTGAAGCTTTCTTT	CASSLNWVNTEAFF
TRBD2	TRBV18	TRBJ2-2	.	TGTGCCAGCTCACGGACTAGCGGGGGGAACACCGGGGAGCTGTTTTTT	CASSRTSGGNTGELFF
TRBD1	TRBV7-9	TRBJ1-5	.	TGTGCCAGCACCCCCGGGACAGGGGGCCAGCCCCAGCATTTT	CASTPGTGGQPQHF
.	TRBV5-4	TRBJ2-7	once	TGTGCCAGCAGCACCGCGGCTGCCTACGAGCAGTACTTC	CASSTAAAYEQYF
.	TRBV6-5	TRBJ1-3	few	TGTGCCAGCAGTTACGGGGAAGGCTCTGGAAACACCATATATTTT	CASSYGEGSGNTIYF